The clone carrying this T cell receptor beta chain was found many times. Its antigen is not identified. The data derive from a study of shared clonotypes between healthy human individuals. Background on the study: Donor composition was a couple of women and a few men, aged 18 to 49.

Source study methods: ImmunoSEQ supplied junction-only sequences lacking quality scores, so filtering was different. The repertoire was sequenced with immunoSEQ multiplex PCR; TCRdb's copy has only in-frame clones and lacks some. Clone size and V and J calls were adopted from that table, with D and trimming inferred from the DNA. Seen here are about 1 million clones, 70% to 80% observed once, and the top ten hold approximately 1.5%. Findings of the study overall: The naive CD4 repertoires of a handful of donors were compared, and around 5% of clonotypes were shared. Generation of non-shared clonotypes was less probable than generation of clonotypes shared by all four donors.

The CDR3 length is 13 residues. Trimming removed 6 bases from V and 2 bases from J, with 11 bases in between. Germline V gives CDR1 SNHLY, CDR2 FYNNEI. The sample taken for sequencing was memory CD4+ T cells sorted from blood. Subset here: CD45RA-negative fraction. This rearrangement joins TRBV2 to TRBJ2-7; D is possibly TRBD1 or TRBD2 (6 bases each). The TCR comes from a man between 18 and 35 years old in good health. The chain's CDR3 is CASRPEGAYEQYF. DNA for the CDR3: TGTGCCAGCAGACCGGAGGGGGCCTACGAGCAGTACTTC.